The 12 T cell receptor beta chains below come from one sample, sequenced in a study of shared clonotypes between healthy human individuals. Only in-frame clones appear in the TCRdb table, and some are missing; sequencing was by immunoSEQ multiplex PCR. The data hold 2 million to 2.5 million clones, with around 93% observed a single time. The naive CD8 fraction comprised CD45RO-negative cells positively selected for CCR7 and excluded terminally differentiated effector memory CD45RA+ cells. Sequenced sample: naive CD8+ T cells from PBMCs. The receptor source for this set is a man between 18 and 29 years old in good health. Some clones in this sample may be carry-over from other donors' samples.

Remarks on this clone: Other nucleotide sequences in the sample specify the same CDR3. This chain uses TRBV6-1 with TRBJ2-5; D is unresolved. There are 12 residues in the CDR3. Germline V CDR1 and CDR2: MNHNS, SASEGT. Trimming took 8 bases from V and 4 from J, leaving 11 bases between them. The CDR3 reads CASGPLGETQYF. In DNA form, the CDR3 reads TGTGCCAGCGGACCCCTTGGAGAGACCCAGTACTTC.

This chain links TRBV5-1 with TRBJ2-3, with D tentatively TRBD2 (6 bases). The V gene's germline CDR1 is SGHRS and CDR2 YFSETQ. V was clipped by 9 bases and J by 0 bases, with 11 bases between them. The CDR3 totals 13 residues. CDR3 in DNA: TGCGCCAACCTAGCGCCGAGCACAGATACGCAGTATTTT. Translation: CANLAPSTDTQYF.

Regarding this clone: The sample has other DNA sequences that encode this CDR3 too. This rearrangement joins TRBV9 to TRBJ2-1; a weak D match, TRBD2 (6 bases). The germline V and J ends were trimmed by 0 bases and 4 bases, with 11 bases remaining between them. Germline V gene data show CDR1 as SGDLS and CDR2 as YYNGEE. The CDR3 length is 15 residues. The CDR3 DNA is TGTGCCAGCAGCGTAGGTAGCGGAACATACAATGAGCAGTTCTTC. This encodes CASSVGSGTYNEQFF. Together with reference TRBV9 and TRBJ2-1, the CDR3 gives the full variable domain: DSGVTQTPKHLITATGQRVTLRCSPRSGDLSVYWYQQSLDQGLQFLIQYYNGEERAKGNILERFSAQQFPDLHSELNLSSLELGDSALYFCASSVGSGTYNEQFFGPGTRLTVL.

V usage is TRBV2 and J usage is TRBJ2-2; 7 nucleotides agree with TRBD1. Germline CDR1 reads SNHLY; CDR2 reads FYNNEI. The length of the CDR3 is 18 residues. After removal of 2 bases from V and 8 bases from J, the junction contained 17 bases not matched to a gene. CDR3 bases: TGTGCCAGCAGTGAATCTTGGGCAGGGGGTCCATCTATTGGGGAGCTGTTTTTT. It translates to CASSESWAGGPSIGELFF.

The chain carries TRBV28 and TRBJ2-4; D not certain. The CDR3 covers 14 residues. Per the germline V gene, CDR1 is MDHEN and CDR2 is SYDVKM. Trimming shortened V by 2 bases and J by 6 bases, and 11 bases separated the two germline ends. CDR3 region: CASSLRAPANIQYF. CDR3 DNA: TGTGCCAGCAGTTTAAGGGCGCCTGCAAACATTCAGTACTTC.

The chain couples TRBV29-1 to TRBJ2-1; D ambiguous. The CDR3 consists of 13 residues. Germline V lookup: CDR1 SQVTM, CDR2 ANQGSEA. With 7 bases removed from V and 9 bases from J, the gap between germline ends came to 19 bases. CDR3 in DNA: TGCAGCGCCACCGGGTTAATCAGGAGTGAGCAGTTCTTC. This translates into CSATGLIRSEQFF.

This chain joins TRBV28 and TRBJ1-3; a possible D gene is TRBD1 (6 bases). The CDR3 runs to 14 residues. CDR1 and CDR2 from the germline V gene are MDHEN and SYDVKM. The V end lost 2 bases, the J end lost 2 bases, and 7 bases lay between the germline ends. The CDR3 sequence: CASSLKGAGNTIYF. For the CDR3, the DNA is TGTGCCAGCAGTTTAAAGGGGGCTGGAAACACCATATATTTT.

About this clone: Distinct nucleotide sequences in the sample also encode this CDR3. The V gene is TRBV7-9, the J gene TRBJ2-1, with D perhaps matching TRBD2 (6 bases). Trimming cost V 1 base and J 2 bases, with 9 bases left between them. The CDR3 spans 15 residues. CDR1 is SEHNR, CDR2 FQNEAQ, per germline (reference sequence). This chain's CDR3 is CASSLGGIPYNEQFF. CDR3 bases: TGTGCCAGCAGCTTAGGCGGGATCCCCTACAATGAGCAGTTCTTC.

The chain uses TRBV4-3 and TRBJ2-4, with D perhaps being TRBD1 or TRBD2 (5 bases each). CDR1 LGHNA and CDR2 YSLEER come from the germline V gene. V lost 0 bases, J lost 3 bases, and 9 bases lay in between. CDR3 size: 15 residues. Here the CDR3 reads CASSQDRGSKNIQYF. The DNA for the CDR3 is TGCGCCAGCAGCCAAGATCGGGGCAGCAAAAACATTCAGTACTTC.

In DNA form, the CDR3 reads TGTGCCAGCAGTTTGAGGTTCGCCGGGGAGCTGTTTTTT. It codes for CASSLRFAGELFF. This sequence joins TRBV28 and TRBJ2-2; D remains ambiguous. The germline gives CDR1 MDHEN, CDR2 SYDVKM. Deletions cut 3 bases from V and 6 bases from J, with 8 bases between. The CDR3 is 13 amino acids.

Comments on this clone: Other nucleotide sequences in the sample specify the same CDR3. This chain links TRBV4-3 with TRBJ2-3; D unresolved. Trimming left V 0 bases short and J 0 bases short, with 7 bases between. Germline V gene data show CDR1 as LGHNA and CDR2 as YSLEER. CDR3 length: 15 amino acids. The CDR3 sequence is CASSQDGASTDTQYF. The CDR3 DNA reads TGCGCCAGCAGCCAAGATGGAGCTAGCACAGATACGCAGTATTTT.

DNA for the CDR3: TGTGCCAGCAGCCAATCGGTGGCGGGACTCTACGAGCAGTACTTC. The encoded protein is CASSQSVAGLYEQYF. The rearrangement joins TRBV16 to TRBJ2-7, with D possibly matching TRBD2 (6 bases). In germline, CDR1 is KGHSY, CDR2 FQNENV. The V gene lost 0 bases and the J gene lost 3 bases, with 12 bases spanning the gap. There are 15 residues in the CDR3. The whole variable domain, filled in from reference TRBV16 and TRBJ2-7, reads GEEVAQTPKHLVRGEGQKAKLYCAPIKGHSYVFWYQQVLKNEFKFLISFQNENVFDETGMPKERFSAKCLPNSPCSLEIQATKLEDSAVYFCASSQSVAGLYEQYFGPGTRLTVT.